A selection of T cell receptor beta chains follows, all from one sample in a study of T cell responses to AZD1222 COVID-19 vaccine. Clones were sequenced by immunoSEQ multiplex PCR, and TCRdb holds only the in-frame ones, with some missing. The sample records 120,000 or so clones, roughly 88% being singletons. The sequencing here drew on peripheral blood, taken on day 0 of MenACWY control vaccination. The receptors shown here come from an adult in good health. CDR3s include the opening cysteine and the closing phenylalanine or tryptophan. Each record gives: CDR3 protein, CDR3 DNA, clone size, V gene, D gene, J gene. D genes are given only for firm matches. Size values are once, few and many counts, or a class for expanded clones, and some rows have none.

cdr3_aa: CASSPSRTGSNVPGELFF
cdr3_nt: TGTGCCAGCAGTCCCAGCAGGACAGGGTCCAACGTCCCCGGGGAGCTGTTTTTT
clone_size: once
v_call: TRBV27
d_call: TRBD1
j_call: TRBJ2-2

cdr3_aa: CASSPLSTGELFF
cdr3_nt: TGCGCCAGCAGCCCCCTCTCGACCGGGGAGCTGTTTTTT
clone_size: NA
v_call: TRBV4-1
d_call: NA
j_call: TRBJ2-2

cdr3_aa: CASSPLSDTQYF
cdr3_nt: TGTGCCAGCAGCCCCCTTAGTGATACGCAGTATTTT
clone_size: NA
v_call: TRBV7-2
d_call: NA
j_call: TRBJ2-3

cdr3_aa: CASSLAVGGAYEQYF
cdr3_nt: TGTGCCAGCAGCTTGGCCGTTGGAGGGGCCTACGAGCAGTACTTC
clone_size: NA
v_call: TRBV5-6
d_call: NA
j_call: TRBJ2-7

cdr3_aa: CASSPVRGAETQYF
cdr3_nt: TGTGCCAGCTCACCGGTCCGAGGGGCTGAGACCCAGTACTTC
clone_size: NA
v_call: TRBV18
d_call: NA
j_call: TRBJ2-5

cdr3_aa: CASSLWGGRGYSNQPQHF
cdr3_nt: TGTGCCAGCAGTTTATGGGGCGGCAGGGGCTATAGCAATCAGCCCCAGCATTTT
clone_size: once
v_call: TRBV28
d_call: NA
j_call: TRBJ1-5

cdr3_aa: CASSPRRTSGEQFF
cdr3_nt: TGTGCCAGCAGCCCTAGAAGAACTAGCGGTGAGCAGTTCTTC
clone_size: NA
v_call: TRBV5-6
d_call: TRBD2
j_call: TRBJ2-1

cdr3_aa: CASSASGTGGHEQYF
cdr3_nt: TGCGCCAGCAGCGCCTCCGGGACAGGGGGCCACGAGCAGTACTTC
clone_size: few
v_call: TRBV5-1
d_call: TRBD1
j_call: TRBJ2-7

cdr3_aa: CASSVEGSGDYNEQFF
cdr3_nt: TGTGCCAGCAGCGTAGAAGGTAGCGGGGACTACAATGAGCAGTTCTTC
clone_size: NA
v_call: TRBV9
d_call: TRBD2
j_call: TRBJ2-1

cdr3_aa: CASSPRQGGTGELFF
cdr3_nt: TGTGCCAGCAGCCCTAGACAGGGCGGCACCGGGGAGCTGTTTTTT
clone_size: NA
v_call: TRBV9
d_call: TRBD1
j_call: TRBJ2-2

cdr3_aa: CASRKAATDGELFF
cdr3_nt: TGTGCCAGCAGGAAAGCGGCTACGGACGGGGAGCTGTTTTTT
clone_size: NA
v_call: TRBV3-1/TRBV3-2
d_call: NA
j_call: TRBJ2-2

cdr3_aa: CASSLPGTYEQYF
cdr3_nt: TGTGCCAGCTCACTACCGGGGACCTACGAGCAGTACTTC
clone_size: NA
v_call: TRBV18
d_call: NA
j_call: TRBJ2-7

cdr3_aa: CASSRALGSNQPQHF
cdr3_nt: TGTGCCAGCAGTCGGGCCCTGGGGAGCAATCAGCCCCAGCATTTT
clone_size: NA
v_call: TRBV6-5
d_call: NA
j_call: TRBJ1-5

cdr3_aa: CASSFRGGDGYTF
cdr3_nt: TGTGCCAGCAGCTTTAGAGGGGGCGATGGCTACACCTTC
clone_size: NA
v_call: TRBV7-2
d_call: TRBD1
j_call: TRBJ1-2

cdr3_aa: CASSLALGGDTQYF
cdr3_nt: TGTGCCAGCAGCTTGGCCCTGGGAGGAGATACGCAGTATTTT
clone_size: NA
v_call: TRBV5-4
d_call: NA
j_call: TRBJ2-3

cdr3_aa: CASSGEEQGAGNQPQHF
cdr3_nt: TGTGCCAGTAGTGGAGAAGAACAGGGGGCTGGCAATCAGCCCCAGCATTTT
clone_size: once
v_call: TRBV19
d_call: TRBD1
j_call: TRBJ1-5

cdr3_aa: CASSLKGTAGELFF
cdr3_nt: TGCGCCAGCAGCTTGAAGGGTACGGCCGGGGAGCTGTTTTTT
clone_size: NA
v_call: TRBV5-1
d_call: NA
j_call: TRBJ2-2

cdr3_aa: CASSPSGNSPLHF
cdr3_nt: TGTGCCAGCAGCCCATCCGGGAATTCACCCCTCCACTTT
clone_size: NA
v_call: TRBV3-1/TRBV3-2
d_call: NA
j_call: TRBJ1-6

cdr3_aa: CASTGQTGWSTEAFF
cdr3_nt: TGTGCCAGCACAGGGCAAACAGGGTGGAGCACTGAAGCTTTCTTT
clone_size: NA
v_call: TRBV18
d_call: NA
j_call: TRBJ1-1

cdr3_aa: CASSTMELDSSYEQYF
cdr3_nt: TGTGCCAGCTCAACCATGGAGTTGGACTCTTCCTACGAGCAGTACTTC
clone_size: few
v_call: TRBV18
d_call: NA
j_call: TRBJ2-7

cdr3_aa: CASRDGRGITGELFF
cdr3_nt: TGCGCCAGCAGGGACGGGCGGGGGATTACCGGGGAGCTGTTTTTT
clone_size: NA
v_call: TRBV5-1
d_call: TRBD2
j_call: TRBJ2-2

cdr3_aa: CSVVRDQETQYF
cdr3_nt: TGCAGCGTTGTGCGGGACCAAGAGACCCAGTACTTC
clone_size: NA
v_call: TRBV29-1
d_call: NA
j_call: TRBJ2-5

cdr3_aa: CASSLVPDTSHEQFF
cdr3_nt: TGCGCCAGCAGCTTGGTACCGGACACTTCCCATGAGCAGTTCTTC
clone_size: NA
v_call: TRBV5-1
d_call: NA
j_call: TRBJ2-1

cdr3_aa: CASSFLQGSSYNSPLHF
cdr3_nt: TGTGCCAGCAGTTTTTTACAGGGGAGCTCCTATAATTCACCCCTCCACTTT
clone_size: few
v_call: TRBV28
d_call: TRBD1
j_call: TRBJ1-6

cdr3_aa: CASSLRAGELFF
cdr3_nt: TGTGCCAGCAGTTTAAGGGCCGGGGAGCTGTTTTTT
clone_size: NA
v_call: TRBV28
d_call: NA
j_call: TRBJ2-2

cdr3_aa: CASSQGLAGGLEQFF
cdr3_nt: TGTGCCAGCAGCCAAGGACTAGCGGGAGGACTAGAGCAGTTCTTC
clone_size: NA
v_call: TRBV13
d_call: TRBD2
j_call: TRBJ2-1

cdr3_aa: CASSLGGQSYSGNTIYF
cdr3_nt: TGCGCCAGCAGCTTGGGGGGACAGTCCTACTCTGGAAACACCATATATTTT
clone_size: NA
v_call: TRBV5-1
d_call: TRBD1
j_call: TRBJ1-3

cdr3_aa: CASSPGQRSTEAFF
cdr3_nt: TGTGCCAGCAGCCCCGGACAGAGGAGCACTGAAGCTTTCTTT
clone_size: NA
v_call: TRBV9
d_call: NA
j_call: TRBJ1-1

cdr3_aa: CATSRVPMVPKETQYF
cdr3_nt: TGTGCCACCAGCAGAGTTCCGATGGTGCCTAAAGAGACCCAGTACTTC
clone_size: NA
v_call: TRBV15
d_call: NA
j_call: TRBJ2-5

cdr3_aa: CASRDSYGYTF
cdr3_nt: TGCGCCAGCAGGGACAGCTATGGCTACACCTTC
clone_size: NA
v_call: TRBV4-1
d_call: NA
j_call: TRBJ1-2

cdr3_aa: CASSSTPSETQYF
cdr3_nt: TGTGCCAGCAGTTCAACCCCCTCCGAGACCCAGTACTTC
clone_size: NA
v_call: TRBV27
d_call: NA
j_call: TRBJ2-5

cdr3_aa: CASSVGTIYF
cdr3_nt: TGTGCCAGCAGCGTGGGAACCATATATTTT
clone_size: NA
v_call: TRBV12-3/TRBV12-4
d_call: NA
j_call: TRBJ1-3

cdr3_aa: CASSRTSQGAMHEQFF
cdr3_nt: TGTGCCAGCAGCCGGACCTCGCAGGGGGCTATGCATGAGCAGTTCTTC
clone_size: NA
v_call: TRBV28
d_call: TRBD1
j_call: TRBJ2-1

cdr3_aa: CASSSLGGASPKAFF
cdr3_nt: TGTGCCAGCAGTTCCTTGGGGGGGGCCTCACCAAAGGCTTTCTTT
clone_size: NA
v_call: TRBV27
d_call: NA
j_call: TRBJ1-1

cdr3_aa: CASSFVPNAEAFF
cdr3_nt: TGTGCCAGCAGTTTCGTCCCGAACGCTGAAGCTTTCTTT
clone_size: NA
v_call: TRBV27
d_call: NA
j_call: TRBJ1-1

cdr3_aa: CASSLQGTQPQHF
cdr3_nt: TGTGCCAGCAGTTTACAGGGGACTCAGCCCCAGCATTTT
clone_size: NA
v_call: TRBV12-3/TRBV12-4
d_call: NA
j_call: TRBJ1-5

cdr3_aa: CASSPGSGNTEAFF
cdr3_nt: TGTGCCAGCTCACCGGGATCGGGGAACACTGAAGCTTTCTTT
clone_size: few
v_call: TRBV18
d_call: NA
j_call: TRBJ1-1

cdr3_aa: CASSYDRGRGELFF
cdr3_nt: TGTGCCAGCAGTTATGACAGGGGCCGCGGGGAGCTGTTTTTT
clone_size: NA
v_call: TRBV6-5
d_call: TRBD1
j_call: TRBJ2-2

cdr3_aa: CAWRAGTGKRGYTF
cdr3_nt: TGTGCCTGGAGAGCCGGGACAGGGAAGCGGGGCTACACCTTC
clone_size: NA
v_call: TRBV30
d_call: TRBD1
j_call: TRBJ1-2

cdr3_aa: CASSPRGETQYF
cdr3_nt: TGTGCCAGCAGCCCACGGGGGGAGACCCAGTACTTC
clone_size: NA
v_call: TRBV5-6
d_call: NA
j_call: TRBJ2-5

cdr3_aa: CASSYGQGMGGYTF
cdr3_nt: TGTGCCAGCAGTTACGGACAGGGAATGGGCGGCTACACCTTC
clone_size: NA
v_call: TRBV6-2/TRBV6-3
d_call: TRBD1
j_call: TRBJ1-2

cdr3_aa: CASSLLSSGMVEQFF
cdr3_nt: TGTGCCAGCAGCTTGTTGTCTAGCGGGATGGTTGAGCAGTTCTTC
clone_size: once
v_call: TRBV5-5
d_call: TRBD2
j_call: TRBJ2-1

cdr3_aa: CASSQDSGSGNTIYF
cdr3_nt: TGTGCCAGCAGCCAAGACAGCGGCTCTGGAAACACCATATATTTT
clone_size: NA
v_call: TRBV3-1/TRBV3-2
d_call: NA
j_call: TRBJ1-3

cdr3_aa: CASSSPNGVGYEQYF
cdr3_nt: TGTGCCAGCAGTTCCCCGAACGGGGTGGGTTACGAGCAGTACTTC
clone_size: NA
v_call: TRBV6-5
d_call: NA
j_call: TRBJ2-7

cdr3_aa: CASSFPLGSGPVTDTQYF
cdr3_nt: TGTGCCAGCAGTTTCCCCCTGGGGAGCGGGCCGGTCACAGATACGCAGTATTTT
clone_size: NA
v_call: TRBV28
d_call: NA
j_call: TRBJ2-3

cdr3_aa: CASSQIAENEQYF
cdr3_nt: TGTGCCAGCAGCCAGATAGCGGAAAACGAGCAGTACTTC
clone_size: NA
v_call: TRBV5-6
d_call: NA
j_call: TRBJ2-7

cdr3_aa: CASSDIFSGNTIYF
cdr3_nt: TGTGCCAGCAGCGACATCTTCTCTGGAAACACCATATATTTT
clone_size: once
v_call: TRBV7-9
d_call: NA
j_call: TRBJ1-3

cdr3_aa: CASSVETGAYGYTF
cdr3_nt: TGTGCCAGCAGTGTAGAGACAGGGGCGTATGGCTACACCTTC
clone_size: NA
v_call: TRBV2
d_call: TRBD1
j_call: TRBJ1-2

cdr3_aa: CASSHGTGGASVFF
cdr3_nt: TGTGCCAGCAGCCATGGAACAGGGGGCGCATCGGTGTTTTTT
clone_size: NA
v_call: TRBV3-1/TRBV3-2
d_call: TRBD1
j_call: TRBJ2-2

cdr3_aa: CASGENREQYF
cdr3_nt: TGTGCCAGCGGGGAAAACAGGGAGCAGTACTTC
clone_size: NA
v_call: TRBV6-5
d_call: NA
j_call: TRBJ2-7

cdr3_aa: CASSQRSPGSGRGNNEQFF
cdr3_nt: TGTGCCAGCAGCCAAAGGTCTCCTGGTAGCGGGAGGGGGAACAATGAGCAGTTCTTC
clone_size: NA
v_call: TRBV3-1/TRBV3-2
d_call: TRBD2
j_call: TRBJ2-1

cdr3_aa: CASSNLATYNEQFF
cdr3_nt: TGTGCCAGCAGCAACCTAGCTACCTACAATGAGCAGTTCTTC
clone_size: NA
v_call: TRBV14
d_call: NA
j_call: TRBJ2-1

cdr3_aa: CASSLRPGQVTYEQYF
cdr3_nt: TGTGCCAGCAGCTTAAGGCCCGGACAGGTTACCTACGAGCAGTACTTC
clone_size: few
v_call: TRBV11-1
d_call: TRBD1
j_call: TRBJ2-7

cdr3_aa: CARPRENYEQYF
cdr3_nt: TGCGCCAGGCCGCGGGAGAACTACGAGCAGTACTTC
clone_size: NA
v_call: TRBV4-1
d_call: TRBD2
j_call: TRBJ2-7

cdr3_aa: CASSAGGGGQETQYF
cdr3_nt: TGTGCCAGCAGCGCGGGAGGCGGGGGGCAAGAGACCCAGTACTTC
clone_size: once
v_call: TRBV9
d_call: TRBD2
j_call: TRBJ2-5